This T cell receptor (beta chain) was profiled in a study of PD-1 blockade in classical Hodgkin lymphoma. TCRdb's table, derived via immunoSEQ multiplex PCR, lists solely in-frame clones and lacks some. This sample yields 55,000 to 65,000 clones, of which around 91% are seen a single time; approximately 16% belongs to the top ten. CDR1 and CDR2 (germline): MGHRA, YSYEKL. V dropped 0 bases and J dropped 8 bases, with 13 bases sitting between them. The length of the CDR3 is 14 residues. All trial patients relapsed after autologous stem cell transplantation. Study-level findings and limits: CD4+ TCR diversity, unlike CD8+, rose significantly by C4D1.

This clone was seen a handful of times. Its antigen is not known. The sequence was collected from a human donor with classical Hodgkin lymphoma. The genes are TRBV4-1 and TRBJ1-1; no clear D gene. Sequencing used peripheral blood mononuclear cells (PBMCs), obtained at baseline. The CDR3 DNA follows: TGCGCCAGCAGCCAAGAAGTCTCGCCAGAGGAAGCTTTCTTT. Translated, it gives CASSQEVSPEEAFF.